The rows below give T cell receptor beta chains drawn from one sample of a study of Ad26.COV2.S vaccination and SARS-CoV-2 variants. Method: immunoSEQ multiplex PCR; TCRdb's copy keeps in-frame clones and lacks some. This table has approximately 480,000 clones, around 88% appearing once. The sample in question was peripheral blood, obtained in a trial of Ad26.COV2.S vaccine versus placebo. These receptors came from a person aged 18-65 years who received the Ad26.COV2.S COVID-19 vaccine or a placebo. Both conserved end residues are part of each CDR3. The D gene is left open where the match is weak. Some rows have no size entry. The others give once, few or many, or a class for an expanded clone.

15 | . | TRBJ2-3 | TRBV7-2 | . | TGTGCCAGCAGCTTAGAGGGAACTGGGACAGATACGCAGTATTTT | CASSLEGTGTDTQYF
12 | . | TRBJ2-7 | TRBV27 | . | TGTGCCAGCAGTAAAAACCGGGACCCACCGAACTTC | CASSKNRDPPNF
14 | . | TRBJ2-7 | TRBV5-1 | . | TGCGCCAGCAGCCTGCCCACAGTCGCCTACGAGCAGTACTTC | CASSLPTVAYEQYF
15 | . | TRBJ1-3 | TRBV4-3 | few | TGCGCCAGCAGCCAAGATAACAGGGCTGGAAACACCATATATTTT | CASSQDNRAGNTIYF
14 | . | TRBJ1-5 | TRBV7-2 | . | TGTGCCAGCAGCCAGGACAGCCGCAATCAGCCCCAGCATTTT | CASSQDSRNQPQHF
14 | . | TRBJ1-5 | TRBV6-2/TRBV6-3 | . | TGTGCCAGCAGACCTGCGGGACAAGTGAAGCCCCAGCATTTT | CASRPAGQVKPQHF
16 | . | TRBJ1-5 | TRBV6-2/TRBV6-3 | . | TGTGCCAGCAGTTACCAGGGTTTCCGTAGCAATCAGCCCCAGCATTTT | CASSYQGFRSNQPQHF
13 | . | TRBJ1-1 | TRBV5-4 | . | TGTGCCAGCAGCTCACAGTCGGAGGGCGAAGCTTTCTTT | CASSSQSEGEAFF
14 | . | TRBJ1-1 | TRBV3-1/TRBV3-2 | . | TGTGCCAGCAGCCAAGGCAAGTCAAACACTGAAGCTTTCTTT | CASSQGKSNTEAFF
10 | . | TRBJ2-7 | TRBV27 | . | TGTGCCAGCAGTTACGACGAGCAGTACTTC | CASSYDEQYF
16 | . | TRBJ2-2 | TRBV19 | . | TGTGCCAGTACCCCTTTGGGAGGCCTCCCGACCGGGGAGCTGTTTTTT | CASTPLGGLPTGELFF
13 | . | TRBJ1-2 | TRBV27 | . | TGTGCCAGCAGCAAACCCCCGTACTATGGCTACACCTTC | CASSKPPYYGYTF
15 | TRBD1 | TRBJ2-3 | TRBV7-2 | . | TGTGCCAGCAGCACAAGACAGGGTCGGGCAGATACGCAGTATTTT | CASSTRQGRADTQYF
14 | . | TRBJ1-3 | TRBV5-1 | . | TGCGCCAGCAGCCCTCTCGACAGTAGAAACACCATATATTTT | CASSPLDSRNTIYF
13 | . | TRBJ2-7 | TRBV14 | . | TGTGCCAGCAGCCAAAGCGGTTCCTACGAGCAGTACTTC | CASSQSGSYEQYF
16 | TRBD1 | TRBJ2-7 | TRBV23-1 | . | TGCGCCAGCAGTCCCCATGGTGGACAGGACCTCTGGGAGCAGTACTTC | CASSPHGGQDLWEQYF
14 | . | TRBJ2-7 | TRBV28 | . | TGTGCCAGCATCCCCTCGCGAGGGCCCTCCGAGCAGTACTTC | CASIPSRGPSEQYF
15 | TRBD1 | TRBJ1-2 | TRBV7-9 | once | TGTGCCAGCAGCTTAGACCGGGACAGGGCGGGCGGCTACACCTTC | CASSLDRDRAGGYTF
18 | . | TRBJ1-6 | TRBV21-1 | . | TGTGCCAGCAGCGTAGGGGGCCGCAGACGACCAAATAATTCACCCCTCCACTTT | CASSVGGRRRPNNSPLHF
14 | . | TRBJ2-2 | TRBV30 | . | TGTGCCTGGAGTTCGCTAGTAGGCACCGGGGAGCTGTTTTTT | CAWSSLVGTGELFF
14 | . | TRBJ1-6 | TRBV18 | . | TGTGCCAGCTCACCATCACGGGGCGGTTCACCCCTCCACTTT | CASSPSRGGSPLHF
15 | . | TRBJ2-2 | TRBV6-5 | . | TGTGCCAGCAGTTACTCGGAGACAGGAGCCGGGGAGCTGTTTTTT | CASSYSETGAGELFF
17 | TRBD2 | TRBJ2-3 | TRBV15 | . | TGTGCCACCAGCAGAGCCCGGAGCGGGGGTATCACAGATACGCAGTATTTT | CATSRARSGGITDTQYF
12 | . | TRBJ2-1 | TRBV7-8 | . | TGTGCCAGCAGCCTCTTCCACAATGAGCAGTTCTTC | CASSLFHNEQFF
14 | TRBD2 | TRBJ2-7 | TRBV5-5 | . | TGTGCCAGCAGCTTTAGTAGCGGGACTGGCGAGCAGTACTTC | CASSFSSGTGEQYF
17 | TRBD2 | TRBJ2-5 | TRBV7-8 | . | TGTGCCAGCAGCTTAGTCTCTCTAGCGGGATTCACTGGGACCCAGTACTTC | CASSLVSLAGFTGTQYF
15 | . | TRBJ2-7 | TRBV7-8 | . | TGTGCCAGCAGCTATAGGGGAGCAGGGCCCTACGAGCAGTACTTC | CASSYRGAGPYEQYF
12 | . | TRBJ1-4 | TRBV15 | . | TGTGCCACCAGCAGATCGAATGAAAAACTGTTTTTT | CATSRSNEKLFF
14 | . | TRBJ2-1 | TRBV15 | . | TGTGCCACCAGCAGAGATCTTTTCGGAAACGAGCAGTTCTTC | CATSRDLFGNEQFF
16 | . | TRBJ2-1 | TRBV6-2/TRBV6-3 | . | TGTGCCAGCAGTTTAAACGACCCCATTAGGGACAATGAGCAGTTCTTC | CASSLNDPIRDNEQFF
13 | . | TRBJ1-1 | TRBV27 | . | TGTGCCAGCAGTTTTAAAGCTATCACTGAAGCTTTCTTT | CASSFKAITEAFF
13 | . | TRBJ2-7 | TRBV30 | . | TGTGCCGCCACCAGGGGCGCCGCCCGCGAGCAGTACTTC | CAATRGAAREQYF
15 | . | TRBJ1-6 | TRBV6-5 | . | TGTGCCAGCAGTTACTCCCAGACAGGCTCCTCACCCCTCCACTTT | CASSYSQTGSSPLHF
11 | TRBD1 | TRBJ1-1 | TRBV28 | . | TGTGCCAGCATCACAGGGGGCAGAGCTTTCTTT | CASITGGRAFF
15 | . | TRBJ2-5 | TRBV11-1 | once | TGTGCCAGCAGCGAAAGACAGACCATCCAAGAGACCCAGTACTTC | CASSERQTIQETQYF
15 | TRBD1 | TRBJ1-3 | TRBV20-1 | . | TGCAGTGCTAGTCCCACCGGGACAGCTGGAAACACCATATATTTT | CSASPTGTAGNTIYF
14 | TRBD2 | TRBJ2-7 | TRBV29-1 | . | TGCAGCGCAGCTCCTAGCGGGAAGTCACGGGAGCAGTACTTC | CSAAPSGKSREQYF
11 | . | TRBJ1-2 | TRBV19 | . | TGTGCCAGTAGTATGGGCTATGGCTACACCTTC | CASSMGYGYTF
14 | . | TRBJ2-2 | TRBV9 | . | TGTGCCAGCAGCGTAGCTGATGGGTACGGGGAGCTGTTTTTT | CASSVADGYGELFF
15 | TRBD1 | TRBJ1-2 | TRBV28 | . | TGTGCCAGCAGTCGACCCATGGGACAGGGCTATGGCTACACCTTC | CASSRPMGQGYGYTF
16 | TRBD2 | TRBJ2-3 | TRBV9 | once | TGTGCCAGCAGCGTAGTTCCTAGCGGTAGCACAGATACGCAGTATTTT | CASSVVPSGSTDTQYF
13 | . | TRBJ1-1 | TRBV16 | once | TGTGCCAGCAGCCAGCTTTCCACGGGTGAAGCTTTCTTT | CASSQLSTGEAFF